This T cell receptor beta chain was identified in a study of blood T cells in healthy people across ages. Primers used in a second PCR of about 6 to 12 cycles were a sample-barcoded 5' primer and a J-beta primer mix. All cDNA molecules were each tagged by a template-switch adaptor with 12 random nucleotides. From the 5' RACE reads, TCRdb called clonotypes with MiXCR, one entry per CDR3 protein. The sample carries some 1,800,000 distinct CDR3 sequences, about two fifths recorded once. The germline V gene has CDR1 SGHKS and CDR2 YYEKEE (reference sequence). The length of the CDR3 is 17 residues. V lost 0 bases and J lost 0, with 10 bases in between. Study results and limitations: The unknown donor CMV status may have confounded expanded clonotype changes. Estimates of total diversity, which came from one million sequenced T cells, were considered to be underestimates.

This clonotype was seen a handful of times. Antigen: not known. The V call is TRBV5-5, the J call TRBJ1-6; the D gene is possibly TRBD1 (6 bases). The clonotype comes from a human donor in good health. Sequenced sample: blood. The CDR3 sequence is CASSLGIGGSYNSPLHF. CDR3 in DNA: TGTGCCAGCAGCTTGGGAATAGGGGGCTCCTATAATTCACCCCTCCACTTT.